This T cell receptor beta chain comes out of a study of patients and donors after allogeneic stem cell transplantation. TCRdb reprocessed the RT-PCR reads via MiXCR and lists one record per CDR3 protein. Of around 200,000 distinct CDR3 sequences listed, around two fifths are singletons. This clonotype was picked up a small number of times. V was trimmed by 2 bases and J by 11 bases, leaving 14 bases between them. The CDR3 spans 13 residues. Germline CDR1 reads SGHKS; CDR2 reads YYEKEE (reference sequence). The specimen was blood, either unsorted or a sorted T cell fraction (not recorded which). The sequence derives from a human donor who was either an allogeneic HSCT recipient or a stem cell or donor lymphocyte infusion donor (not recorded which). It is not recorded whose cells these are; they may come from a transplant donor. This rearrangement joins TRBV5-5 to TRBJ1-5; D unclear. The CDR3 region has the DNA TGTGCCAGCAGCTTTGGCGACACGTCGTCCCAGCATTTT. This translates into CASSFGDTSSQHF.